The source of this T cell receptor (beta chain) is a study of T cells in Graves' hyperthyroidism and ophthalmopathy (dated by TCRdb to the late 2010s). For the study in its entirety: Peripheral blood samples were taken at the time of initial diagnosis, prior to any treatment. A discovery cohort of about a hundred patients, 43 with Graves' ophthalmopathy and 55 to 60 with stable Graves' hyperthyroidism, was used to find distinguishing TCR V-J signatures. Prospective prediction of ophthalmopathy was tested in an independent validation cohort consisting of fewer than 20 hyperthyroidism patients and approximately 16 patients who later progressed to ophthalmopathy. The roughly 100 discovery patients were randomly split 7:3 into training and test sets. In six Graves' hyperthyroidism patients, the study also compared T-cell repertoires from thyroid tissue with T-cell repertoires from blood. Once sampling was done, hyperthyroidism patients were given methimazole at a starting dose of 30 mg daily, whereas ophthalmopathy patients were given high-dose intravenous methylprednisolone. According to the paper, TCR Vbeta CDR3 sequencing was carried out on some 130 peripheral blood samples, which came from fewer than 50 ophthalmopathy, approximately 72 hyperthyroidism and roughly 17 progressor patients. Beyond this particular receptor, the publication reports: No statistical method was used to set the sample size in advance, and investigators knew the group allocation. Most expanded thyroid clonotypes (frequency above 0.001) were also found in blood, which suggests that blood repertoires may mirror thyroid immune responses. In validation, the model predicted progression to ophthalmopathy a median of about 6.5 months before onset, with about 67% sensitivity and 72.22% specificity. A 13 V-J signature model separated ophthalmopathy from stable hyperthyroidism, with around 88% sensitivity and 81.08% specificity in cross-validation and 80%/75% in testing.

Ophthalmopathy patients had moderately to severely active disease, with a Clinical Activity Score of 3 or more, a NOSPECS grade of 4 or more, and a disease duration of less than 3 months. The study excluded patients with uncontrolled infections, other autoimmune diseases, pregnancy or lactation. Diagnoses relied on clinical symptoms, serum thyroxine and TRAb, thyroid ultrasound and orbital computed tomography. PBMCs were separated from approximately 9.9 ml of fresh peripheral blood using Ficoll-Paque density gradient centrifugation. Total RNA was extracted using Trizol reagent, and RNA quality was assessed on an Agilent 2100 Bioanalyzer. Per the germline V gene, KGHDR is the CDR1 and SFDVKD is the CDR2. Counted from cysteine to phenylalanine, this CDR3 has 16 amino acids. Only the CDR3 region is kept as DNA, spanning 48 bases read in frame from base 1. V is pared back by 4 bases and J by 2 bases, with 16 bases lying between the germline termini.

This clonotype was detected ten times or more. The antigen it binds to is not known. No base quality information exists; no much larger clone differs at one position. Amplification of TCR beta CDR3 regions was carried out from RNA transcripts. The TCR CDR3 was subjected to a first round of RT-PCR using the HTBI primer set and the Qiagen OneStep RT-PCR kit. The libraries were constructed in a second round of multiplex PCR and then size-selected and purified. Sequencing of the libraries was done on an Illumina HiSeq2000 using paired-end 100 bp reads. In the source study's methods: Raw data were processed with SOAPnuke, discarding reads with adapters, uncalled bases, mean Phred below 15, or no exact constant-primer or identifier match. High-quality paired reads were merged using COPE v1.2.5, and each unique nucleotide sequence was defined as a clonotype. MiTCR v1.1 was used to align the clonotypes against IMGT TRBV, TRBD and TRBJ reference segments. Analysis was restricted to V-J combinations with a frequency above 0.0001, which covered over 98% of repertoires. A TCS score was defined as the ratio between F50 (clonal expansion) and ExV (chaos), using BLOSUM62-based TCRdist between CDR3 peptides within each V-J. Welch's t-statistics and random forest reduced fewer than 550 V-J features to around 14, which were used in a naive Bayes classifier (R e1071). The similarity between thyroid and blood repertoires was quantified using the Morisita-Horn index. Through fastp at Q25 and MiXCR, TCRdb rebuilt clones from the public reads, retaining in-frame beta chains. Every entry covers one CDR3 protein and lists the most common genes and DNA from its rows. The V and J calls and clone size come from TCRdb's table, not from the authors' own analysis. The table for this sample lists hundreds of thousands of distinct CDR3 sequences; roughly 14% of them were counted only once. Of the sample, around 4% falls within the top ten clones.

This sequence was found in a woman between 40 and 55 years old with Graves' ophthalmopathy. Sequences were obtained from blood. The chain was built from TRBV24-1 and TRBJ2-5, with no D gene named confidently. At the DNA level, the sequence is TGTGCCACCAGTGACACCAGTCGCGCAAATCAAGAGACCCAGTACTTC. It translates to CATSDTSRANQETQYF.